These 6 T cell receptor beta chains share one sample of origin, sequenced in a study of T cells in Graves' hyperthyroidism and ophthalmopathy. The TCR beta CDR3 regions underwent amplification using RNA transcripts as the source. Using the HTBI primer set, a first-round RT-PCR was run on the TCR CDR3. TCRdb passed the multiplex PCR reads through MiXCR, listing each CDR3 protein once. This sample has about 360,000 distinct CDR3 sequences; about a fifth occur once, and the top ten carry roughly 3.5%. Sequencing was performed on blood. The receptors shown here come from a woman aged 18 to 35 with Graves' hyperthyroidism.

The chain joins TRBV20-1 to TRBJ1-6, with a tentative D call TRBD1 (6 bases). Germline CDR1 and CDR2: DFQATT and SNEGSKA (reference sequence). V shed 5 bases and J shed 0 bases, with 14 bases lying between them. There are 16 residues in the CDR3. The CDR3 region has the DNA TGCAGTGCTCTACAACAGGGCCGCTCCTATAATTCACCCCTCCACTTT. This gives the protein CSALQQGRSYNSPLHF.

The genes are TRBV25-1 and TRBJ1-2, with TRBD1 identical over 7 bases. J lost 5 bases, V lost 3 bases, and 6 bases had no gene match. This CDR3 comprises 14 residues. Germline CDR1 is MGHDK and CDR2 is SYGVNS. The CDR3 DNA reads TGTGCCAGCAGTGAGACAGGGTCGAAGTATGGCTACACCTTC. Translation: CASSETGSKYGYTF.

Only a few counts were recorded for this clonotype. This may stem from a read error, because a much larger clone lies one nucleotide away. CDR3 in amino acids: CASGLGGGETKYF. The CDR3, as DNA: TGTGCCAGCGGCTTAGGGGGAGGGGAGACCAAGTACTTC. The rearrangement uses TRBV7-2 and TRBJ2-5, with a weak D call TRBD2 (7 bases). Germline values: CDR1 SGHTA, CDR2 FQGNSA. This CDR3 contains 13 residues.

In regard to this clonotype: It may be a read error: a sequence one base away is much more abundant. The CDR3 here is CASSLFRGDTESFF. As DNA, the CDR3 is TGTGCCAGCAGCTTATTTCGGGGCGACACTGAATCTTTCTTT. The chain couples TRBV13 to TRBJ1-1; maybe TRBD1 (5 bases). The CDR3 has 14 residues. From germline, CDR1 is PRHDT and CDR2 FYEKMQ (reference sequence). Complete variable domain (other parts from reference TRBV13 and TRBJ1-1): AAGVIQSPRHLIKEKRETATLKCYPIPRHDTVYWYQQGPGQDPQFLISFYEKMQSDKGSIPDRFSAQQFSDYHSELNMSSLELGDSALYFCASSLFRGDTESFFGQGTRLTVV.

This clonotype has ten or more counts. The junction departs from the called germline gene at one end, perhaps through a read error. The CDR3 DNA is TGTGCCGGCAGTCCCGGGACATCGAACACTGAAGCTTTCTTT. Translation: CAGSPGTSNTEAFF. The chain has TRBV27 and TRBJ1-1, with D possibly TRBD1 on 6 matching bases. This CDR3 comprises 14 residues. The germline V gene has CDR1 MNHEY and CDR2 SMNVEV (reference sequence).

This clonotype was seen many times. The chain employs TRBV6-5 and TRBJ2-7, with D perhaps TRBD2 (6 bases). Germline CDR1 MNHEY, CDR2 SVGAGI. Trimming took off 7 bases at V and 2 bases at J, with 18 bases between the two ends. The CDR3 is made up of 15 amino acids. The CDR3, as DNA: TGTGCCAGCACCCCCTCCGGTAGCGGAACCTACGAGCAGTACTTC. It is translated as CASTPSGSGTYEQYF.